These 32 T cell receptor beta chains were sequenced from one sample in a study of cytomegalovirus exposure and HLA in healthy donors. Produced via immunoSEQ multiplex PCR; TCRdb's table is partial and in-frame only. Among 60,000 to 90,000 clones listed, around four fifths were seen once. What was sequenced was PBMCs. The source of these receptors is a man younger than 40 in good health and CMV-seronegative.

This sequence joins TRBV7-3 and TRBJ2-5, with D tentatively TRBD2 (5 bases). The CDR3 has 14 residues. Looked up from germline, CDR1 is SGHTA and CDR2 is FQGTGA. V lost 5 bases and J lost 4, with 14 bases in between. The CDR3 sequence is CASSKLGPPETQYF. Written as DNA, the CDR3 is TGTGCCAGCAGCAAACTAGGGCCCCCAGAGACCCAGTACTTC.

In its sample, this clone was seen a few times. CDR3 amino acids: CASSEDGGGAYEQYF. The CDR3 DNA follows: TGTGCCAGCAGTGAAGATGGCGGGGGGGCCTACGAGCAGTACTTC. The chain carries TRBV6-1 and TRBJ2-7, with 9 bases that match TRBD2. CDR1 is MNHNS and CDR2 is SASEGT in the germline V gene. Losses at the gene ends were 1 base for V and 2 bases for J; bases not matched to a gene: 3. The CDR3 loop spans 15 amino acids.

The chain combines TRBV6-6 with TRBJ2-5; D unclear. The V gene lost 1 base and the J gene lost 3 bases, with 9 bases spanning the gap. Germline V lookup: CDR1 MNHNY, CDR2 SVGAGI (reference sequence). The CDR3 consists of 14 residues. CDR3 amino acids: CASSYFRSEETQYF. The CDR3 DNA sequence: TGTGCCAGCAGTTACTTTCGCAGCGAAGAGACCCAGTACTTC.

The chain links TRBV5-1 to TRBJ2-3; 7 bases are shared with TRBD2. The CDR3 is made up of 17 amino acids. From germline, CDR1 is SGHRS and CDR2 YFSETQ. Germline trimming cut 2 bases from V and 1 base from J; bases unmatched to any gene: 10. The CDR3 region has the DNA TGCGCCAGCAGCTTTGGAGCGGGAACCTTGGGCACAGATACGCAGTATTTT. Translating it yields CASSFGAGTLGTDTQYF.

This clone showed up just a few times. The chain joins TRBV7-9 to TRBJ1-5; 11 nucleotides line up with TRBD1. Losses at the gene ends were 8 bases for V and 5 bases for J; bases not matched to a gene: 5. The CDR3 extends over 14 amino acids. Germline-derived CDR1 and CDR2 are SEHNR and FQNEAQ (reference sequence). CDR3 region: CASQGQGGHQPQHF. Written as DNA, the CDR3 is TGTGCCAGCCAGGGACAGGGGGGCCATCAGCCCCAGCATTTT.

The chain employs TRBV5-5 and TRBJ2-7; 8 nucleotides agree with TRBD1. After removal of 4 bases from V and 7 bases from J, the junction contained 13 bases not matched to a gene. The germline gives CDR1 SGHKS, CDR2 YYEKEE (reference sequence). The CDR3 length is 15 residues. The CDR3 region has the DNA TGTGCCAGCAGCCCGAGTGGACAGGGTGGCTGGGAGCAGTACGTC. Translated: CASSPSGQGGWEQYV.

The genes are TRBV5-1 and TRBJ2-5, with D possibly TRBD2 on 5 matching bases. The V gene's germline CDR1 is SGHRS and CDR2 YFSETQ. Trimming took off 0 bases at V and 1 base at J, with 10 bases between the two ends. The CDR3 loop spans 15 amino acids. CDR3 bases: TGCGCCAGCAGCTTGGTGGAGGCGGGCCAAGAGACCCAGTACTTC. This gives the protein CASSLVEAGQETQYF.

The CDR3 here is CASSLRTGMNTGELFF. The CDR3 nucleotides read TGTGCCAGCAGCCTAAGGACAGGCATGAACACCGGGGAGCTGTTTTTT. The V and J genes are TRBV7-6 and TRBJ2-2; 7 positions match TRBD1. This CDR3 region has 16 residues. The J segment lost 1 base and the V segment lost 5 bases, leaving 7 bases of the junction unmatched. Germline V gene sequence: CDR1 SGHVS, CDR2 FNYEAQ.

This clone was seen only once. The gene calls are TRBV7-8 and TRBJ1-2, with 10 nucleotides matching TRBD1. There are 14 residues in the CDR3. The germline V gene has CDR1 SGHVS and CDR2 FQNEAQ. After removal of 5 bases from V and 5 bases from J, the junction contained 5 bases not matched to a gene. The CDR3 spells CASSPGTGEYGYTF. As DNA, the CDR3 is TGTGCCAGCAGCCCCGGGACAGGGGAATATGGCTACACCTTC.

The chain is built from TRBV6-4 and TRBJ2-1; perhaps TRBD2 as D (6 bases). This CDR3 contains 14 residues. Per germline, CDR1 MRHNA and CDR2 SNTAGT. The V end was cut by 10 bases, the J end by 7 bases, with 20 bases between. The CDR3 coding sequence is TGTGCCACCGCGGAGGGGACGGACAATAATGAGCAGTTCTTC. It codes for CATAEGTDNNEQFF.

CDR3 sequence reads: CASSLFLDSAPSGANVLTF. The CDR3 nucleotides are TGTGCCAGCAGTTTATTTCTCGACAGTGCGCCCTCTGGGGCCAACGTCCTGACTTTC. The rearrangement links TRBV27 to TRBJ2-6; perhaps TRBD1 as D (5 bases). The CDR3 extends over 19 amino acids. The germline gives CDR1 MNHEY, CDR2 SMNVEV (reference sequence). The ends were cut back, 1 base at V and 0 bases at J, with 16 bases in the middle.

The CDR3 bases are TGCGCCAGCAGCCAAACCCGACAGGGCCTTAACATTCAGTACTTC. It translates to CASSQTRQGLNIQYF. The chain joins TRBV4-1 to TRBJ2-4; 7 nucleotides agree with TRBD1. Germline trimming cut 2 bases from V and 7 bases from J; bases unmatched to any gene: 8. The length of the CDR3 is 15 residues. Germline CDR1 reads MGHRA; CDR2 reads YSYEKL.

The chain links TRBV9 to TRBJ2-5; 7 nucleotides agree with TRBD1. The CDR3 spans 17 residues. V was clipped by 2 bases and J by 0 bases; unmatched bases: 10. The V gene's germline CDR1 is SGDLS and CDR2 YYNGEE. CDR3 sequence: CASSVAPGQTYQETQYF. DNA for the CDR3: TGTGCCAGCAGCGTTGCTCCGGGACAGACGTACCAAGAGACCCAGTACTTC.

The chain has TRBV4-1 and TRBJ1-4; D perhaps matches TRBD1 (6 bases). The CDR3 is 16 amino acids. Germline-derived CDR1 and CDR2 are MGHRA and YSYEKL. Trimming pared 4 bases from V and 7 bases from J, leaving 19 bases between. This CDR3 reads CASSPQTGTLSEKLFF. The CDR3 DNA reads as TGCGCCAGCAGCCCTCAAACCGGGACACTAAGTGAAAAACTGTTTTTT.

The genes are TRBV11-2 and TRBJ2-3; tentative D call: TRBD2 (5 bases). CDR1 is SGHAT, CDR2 FQNNGV, per germline. The CDR3 has 15 residues. Trimming shortened V by 2 bases and J by 4 bases, and 13 bases separated the two germline ends. CDR3 loop: CASSLISRAADTQYF. CDR3 nucleotide sequence: TGTGCCAGCAGCTTAATCTCGAGGGCGGCAGATACGCAGTATTTT.

This clone was counted only a few times. The chain uses TRBV28 and TRBJ1-2; D is unresolved. The CDR3 loop spans 12 amino acids. Germline assignment: CDR1 MDHEN and CDR2 SYDVKM. V dropped 5 bases and J dropped 8 bases, with 12 bases sitting between them. In DNA form, the CDR3 reads TGTGCCAGCAGTCTCCGCCCAGGCGGCTACACCTTC. Its translation: CASSLRPGGYTF.

This sequence joins TRBV7-2 and TRBJ1-1, with a possible D match to TRBD1 (5 bases). The CDR3 runs 14 residues. V gave up 5 bases and J gave up 4 bases, with 14 bases separating them. Germline V gene data show CDR1 as SGHTA and CDR2 as FQGNSA. The CDR3 loop reads CASSTDRSSTEAFF. In nucleotides, the CDR3 is TGTGCCAGCAGCACCGACAGAAGTAGCACTGAAGCTTTCTTT.

The chain carries TRBV25-1 and TRBJ2-7, with unresolved D. Germline lookup yields CDR1 MGHDK and CDR2 SYGVNS. With 4 bases removed from V and 2 bases from J, the gap between germline ends came to 3 bases. The CDR3 is 11 residues long. The CDR3 DNA reads as TGTGCCAGCAGTGTTACCTACGAGCAGTACTTC. Residues: CASSVTYEQYF.

This chain links TRBV7-2 with TRBJ2-1; 8 positions agree with TRBD1. With V trimmed by 4 bases and J by 5 bases, 7 bases remained unmatched. From germline, CDR1 is SGHTA and CDR2 FQGNSA. CDR3 length: 15 amino acids. CDR3 in amino acids: CASSSRDRYNNEQFF. In DNA form, the CDR3 reads TGTGCCAGCAGCTCCCGGGACAGGTATAACAATGAGCAGTTCTTC.

This clone was seen once. CDR3 nucleotide sequence: TGTGCCAGCAGCCTCAAACACATTCGGGACAGGGAGAACACTGAAGCTTTCTTT. Translated, it gives CASSLKHIRDRENTEAFF. The rearrangement joins TRBV7-9 to TRBJ1-1; 9 nucleotides line up with TRBD1. Looked up from germline, CDR1 is SEHNR and CDR2 is FQNEAQ (reference sequence). Germline trimming cut 5 bases from V and 1 base from J; bases unmatched to any gene: 14. This CDR3 has 18 amino acids.

The rearrangement joins TRBV6-5 to TRBJ2-2, with D perhaps TRBD1 (6 bases). CDR1 is MNHEY, CDR2 SVGAGI, per germline. This CDR3 comprises 14 residues. V lost 6 bases and J lost 7, with 15 bases in between. The CDR3 DNA sequence: TGTGCCAGCAGGACTGCTGTAGGGGGCGGGGAGCTGTTTTTT. It codes for CASRTAVGGGELFF.

The V and J genes are TRBV6-1 and TRBJ1-2; D uncertain. CDR1 and CDR2 (germline): MNHNS, SASEGT. The CDR3 totals 15 residues. V lost 6 bases and J lost 4, with 18 bases in between. In nucleotides, the CDR3 is TGTGCCAGCAGCGCGGTCCTGGCTATTTCCTATGGCTACACCTTC. Its protein product is CASSAVLAISYGYTF.

V gene TRBV19 combines with J gene TRBJ2-7; 8 bases are a match to TRBD1. V was pared by 6 bases and J by 4 bases, with 5 bases of the junction left unmatched. This CDR3 contains 13 residues. Germline CDR1 LNHDA, CDR2 SQIVND (reference sequence). The CDR3 loop reads CASRGQDYYEQYF. In nucleotides, the CDR3 is TGTGCCAGTAGGGGACAGGATTATTACGAGCAGTACTTC.

The rearrangement uses TRBV5-4 and TRBJ2-1, with TRBD2 as a possible D gene (6 bases). CDR1 is SGHNT and CDR2 is YYREEE in the germline V gene (reference sequence). There are 14 residues in the CDR3. With 0 bases removed from V and 9 bases from J, the gap between germline ends came to 13 bases. In nucleotides, the CDR3 is TGTGCCAGCAGCTTGGCCAAGCTGGGGGGTGAGCAGTTCTTC. Translated: CASSLAKLGGEQFF.

With regard to this clone: At the DNA level, this CDR3 is encoded by other sequences in the same sample as well. The chain recombines TRBV29-1 with TRBJ2-1; 13 bases fit TRBD2. V gave up 7 bases and J gave up 2 bases; unmatched junction bases: 8. The germline V gene encodes CDR1 SQVTM and CDR2 ANQGSEA. The CDR3 runs 16 residues. CDR3: CSGTSGGTRAYNEQFF. In DNA, the CDR3 is TGCAGCGGGACTAGCGGGGGCACAAGAGCCTACAATGAGCAGTTCTTC.

The rearrangement uses TRBV6-5 and TRBJ2-7; TRBD1 might be the D (6 bases). This CDR3 has 14 amino acids. Germline CDR1 and CDR2: MNHEY and SVGAGI. V dropped 0 bases and J dropped 3 bases, with 9 bases sitting between them. The CDR3 DNA reads TGTGCCAGCAGTTACTCCGGACAGCTCTACGAGCAGTACGTC. It translates to CASSYSGQLYEQYV.

This chain uses TRBV7-3 with TRBJ2-3; 9 nucleotides line up with TRBD2. This CDR3 region has 17 residues. Germline loops: CDR1 SGHTA, CDR2 FQGTGA. V was pared by 1 base and J by 4 bases, with 9 bases of the junction left unmatched. The CDR3 nucleotides read TGTGCCAGCAGCTTAAACCCCGGACTAGCGAAGGCAGATACGCAGTATTTT. The encoded protein is CASSLNPGLAKADTQYF.

This clone was detected a few times. The chain joins TRBV27 to TRBJ1-5; 10 bases match TRBD1. Trimming cost V 4 bases and J 7 bases; bases outside gene matches: 7. The CDR3 loop spans 15 amino acids. Per germline, CDR1 MNHEY and CDR2 SMNVEV (reference sequence). CDR3 sequence: CASSSHGQGGQPQHF. As DNA, the CDR3 is TGTGCCAGCAGTTCCCACGGACAGGGGGGGCAGCCCCAGCATTTT.

The chain carries TRBV5-1 and TRBJ2-7, with 8 positions matching TRBD2. This CDR3 region has 18 residues. The germline V gene has CDR1 SGHRS and CDR2 YFSETQ. The ends lost 4 bases at V and 2 bases at J; junction bases unmatched: 17. Written as DNA, the CDR3 is TGCGCCAGCAGCCGCAGGATGTTGCGGGGGGTTACCCCCTACGAGCAGTACTTC. Protein: CASSRRMLRGVTPYEQYF.

The V gene is TRBV5-4, the J gene TRBJ2-4; 9 nucleotides match TRBD2. This CDR3 has 16 residues. With 5 bases clipped from V and 7 bases from J, the junction kept 13 bases outside the gene matches. Germline V gene data show CDR1 as SGHNT and CDR2 as YYREEE (reference sequence). CDR3: CASSPKGGSGRNIQYF. CDR3 coding DNA: TGTGCCAGCAGTCCGAAGGGGGGGAGCGGGAGGAACATTCAGTACTTC.

The rearrangement uses TRBV25-1 and TRBJ2-7, with 8 bases fitting TRBD2. The CDR3 runs 12 residues. V lost 5 bases to trimming and J lost 4 bases; unmatched junction nucleotides: 1. CDR1 is MGHDK, CDR2 SYGVNS, per germline. The CDR3 is CASSTSGYEQYV. The CDR3 DNA reads TGTGCCAGCAGTACTAGCGGTTACGAGCAGTACGTC.

J is TRBJ1-4 and V is TRBV23-1, with TRBD1 matching over 11 bases. TRBV23-1 is identified as an open reading frame with a role that is uncertain. Trimming removed 4 bases from V and 11 bases from J; junction bases left unmatched: 9. The CDR3 runs to 15 residues. The CDR3 sequence: CASSLLGQGAGKLFF. The DNA of the CDR3 is TGCGCCAGCAGTCTCCTTGGACAGGGGGCCGGGAAACTGTTTTTT.